A selection of T cell receptor beta chains follows, all from one sample in a study of blood T cell repertoires in COVID-19. Here immunoSEQ multiplex PCR was the method, and the copy in TCRdb shows in-frame clones only, minus some. The sample lists under 150,000 clones, about 76% occurring once. Sequences were obtained from peripheral blood. The origin of the receptors is an elderly man with acute or convalescent COVID-19. Each CDR3 is given with its conserved first and last residue. Fields, in order: J gene, clone size, V gene, D gene, CDR3 DNA, CDR3 protein. A D gene is named only where the DNA matches it firmly. Size is omitted from some rows. Given values are once, few, many or a class for expanded clones.

J gene: TRBJ2-7
clone size: NA
V gene: TRBV5-1
D gene: NA
CDR3 DNA: TGCGCCAGCTCTTCTGACGCGGCAGCTCCCCCCTACGAGCAGTACTTC
CDR3 protein: CASSSDAAAPPYEQYF

J gene: TRBJ1-2
clone size: NA
V gene: TRBV27
D gene: NA
CDR3 DNA: TGTGCCAGCAGTCCGAACAGGGTTAGCTATGGCTACACCTTC
CDR3 protein: CASSPNRVSYGYTF

J gene: TRBJ1-6
clone size: NA
V gene: TRBV19
D gene: TRBD1
CDR3 DNA: TGTGCCAGTACGGGACAGCCCAATTCACCCCTCCACTTT
CDR3 protein: CASTGQPNSPLHF

J gene: TRBJ2-2
clone size: many
V gene: TRBV6-1
D gene: TRBD1
CDR3 DNA: TGTGCCAGCAGTGCATTTGGTACCGGGACAGGGGTCACCGGGGAGCTGTTTTTT
CDR3 protein: CASSAFGTGTGVTGELFF

J gene: TRBJ2-3
clone size: NA
V gene: TRBV7-2
D gene: TRBD1
CDR3 DNA: TGTGCCAGCAGCCCGACAGGGGGCAGGTTGGATACGCAGTATTTT
CDR3 protein: CASSPTGGRLDTQYF

J gene: TRBJ2-3
clone size: NA
V gene: TRBV5-1
D gene: NA
CDR3 DNA: TGCGCCAGCAGATTAGGGGATGCAGATACGCAGTATTTT
CDR3 protein: CASRLGDADTQYF

J gene: TRBJ2-2
clone size: once
V gene: TRBV11-3
D gene: NA
CDR3 DNA: TGTGCCAGCAGTCCTGGACAGTACACCGGGGAGCTGTTTTTT
CDR3 protein: CASSPGQYTGELFF

J gene: TRBJ2-7
clone size: NA
V gene: TRBV28
D gene: NA
CDR3 DNA: TGTGCCAGCACCCTAGACGGGAGCTCCTACGAGCAGTACTTC
CDR3 protein: CASTLDGSSYEQYF

J gene: TRBJ2-7
clone size: few
V gene: TRBV4-3
D gene: NA
CDR3 DNA: TGCGCCAGCAGCCAACAGTTCGCCCAATACGAGCAGTACTTC
CDR3 protein: CASSQQFAQYEQYF

J gene: TRBJ2-3
clone size: NA
V gene: TRBV7-2
D gene: NA
CDR3 DNA: TGTGCCAGCAGCTTAGTGGGCGGGGGCTTCACAGATACGCAGTATTTT
CDR3 protein: CASSLVGGGFTDTQYF

J gene: TRBJ2-3
clone size: NA
V gene: TRBV6-2/TRBV6-3
D gene: TRBD2
CDR3 DNA: TGTGCCAGCAGTTACAGAGCGGGGGGAGATACGCAGTATTTT
CDR3 protein: CASSYRAGGDTQYF

J gene: TRBJ2-2
clone size: once
V gene: TRBV7-2
D gene: TRBD1
CDR3 DNA: TGTGCCAGCAGCTCGACAGGGTTAGCCGGGGAGCTGTTTTTT
CDR3 protein: CASSSTGLAGELFF

J gene: TRBJ2-2
clone size: NA
V gene: TRBV3-1/TRBV3-2
D gene: NA
CDR3 DNA: TGTGCCAGCAGCCACGCGGTCGGGGAGCTGTTTTTT
CDR3 protein: CASSHAVGELFF

J gene: TRBJ1-4
clone size: NA
V gene: TRBV5-4
D gene: NA
CDR3 DNA: TGTGCCAGCAGCTTGGACGGTGAAAAACTGTTTTTT
CDR3 protein: CASSLDGEKLFF

J gene: TRBJ2-7
clone size: NA
V gene: TRBV7-2
D gene: NA
CDR3 DNA: TGTGCCAGCAGCTTAGGACAGGCGACCGAGCAGTACTTC
CDR3 protein: CASSLGQATEQYF

J gene: TRBJ2-3
clone size: once
V gene: TRBV4-3
D gene: TRBD2
CDR3 DNA: TGCGCCAGCAGCCAAGCCATTGGGACTAGCGGTAGCACAGATACGCAGTATTTT
CDR3 protein: CASSQAIGTSGSTDTQYF

J gene: TRBJ1-2
clone size: few
V gene: TRBV10-3
D gene: TRBD1
CDR3 DNA: TGTGCCATCAGGCCCGGACAGGGAGGTGGCTACACCTTC
CDR3 protein: CAIRPGQGGGYTF

J gene: TRBJ1-4
clone size: NA
V gene: TRBV19
D gene: TRBD1
CDR3 DNA: TGTGCCAGTAGTACTCCCGGGACAGTGAGACTGTTTTTT
CDR3 protein: CASSTPGTVRLFF

J gene: TRBJ2-7
clone size: NA
V gene: TRBV30
D gene: NA
CDR3 DNA: TGTGCCTGGAGTTACGGGAGTGGAGAGCAGTACTTC
CDR3 protein: CAWSYGSGEQYF

J gene: TRBJ1-5
clone size: NA
V gene: TRBV15
D gene: NA
CDR3 DNA: TGTGCCACCAGCATGACTGACGGTTCGGTCGGGCCCCAGCATTTT
CDR3 protein: CATSMTDGSVGPQHF

J gene: TRBJ1-6
clone size: NA
V gene: TRBV7-9
D gene: NA
CDR3 DNA: TGTGCCAGCAGCCCCGGGGAAAATAATTCACCCCTCCACTTT
CDR3 protein: CASSPGENNSPLHF

J gene: TRBJ1-5
clone size: NA
V gene: TRBV7-2
D gene: NA
CDR3 DNA: TGTGCCAGCACCACGGACACCCGATTTCAGCCCCAGCATTTT
CDR3 protein: CASTTDTRFQPQHF

J gene: TRBJ2-5
clone size: NA
V gene: TRBV7-2
D gene: NA
CDR3 DNA: TGTGCCAGCAGCTTAATCAGGGGCCCCCAAGAGACCCAGTACTTC
CDR3 protein: CASSLIRGPQETQYF

J gene: TRBJ1-2
clone size: few
V gene: TRBV7-9
D gene: NA
CDR3 DNA: TGTGCCTCCCGCCGTGAGGCGGGGGAGGAGGGCTACACCTTC
CDR3 protein: CASRREAGEEGYTF

J gene: TRBJ1-2
clone size: NA
V gene: TRBV5-4
D gene: NA
CDR3 DNA: TGTGCCAGCAGCTCCAACCAGGACCGCCCGGCGGGTGGCTACACCTTC
CDR3 protein: CASSSNQDRPAGGYTF

J gene: TRBJ2-3
clone size: NA
V gene: TRBV12-3/TRBV12-4
D gene: NA
CDR3 DNA: TGTGCCAGCAGTGACCCCGGGACAGATACGCAGTATTTT
CDR3 protein: CASSDPGTDTQYF

J gene: TRBJ2-5
clone size: NA
V gene: TRBV4-2
D gene: TRBD2
CDR3 DNA: TGTGCCAGCAGCCAGCCTAGCGGGGGGGCTGGGACCCAGTACTTC
CDR3 protein: CASSQPSGGAGTQYF

J gene: TRBJ1-4
clone size: NA
V gene: TRBV5-1
D gene: TRBD1
CDR3 DNA: TGCGCCAGCAGCTTGAGGACAGGATTTGAAAAACTGTTTTTT
CDR3 protein: CASSLRTGFEKLFF

J gene: TRBJ1-2
clone size: NA
V gene: TRBV5-6
D gene: NA
CDR3 DNA: TGTGCCAGCAGCTTGGACCGGGTGCCCTATGGCTACACCTTC
CDR3 protein: CASSLDRVPYGYTF

J gene: TRBJ1-5
clone size: few
V gene: TRBV5-5
D gene: TRBD1
CDR3 DNA: TGTGCCAGCAGCTTAGGGACAGGGAAAAATCAGCCCCAGCATTTT
CDR3 protein: CASSLGTGKNQPQHF

J gene: TRBJ2-1
clone size: NA
V gene: TRBV7-9
D gene: TRBD1
CDR3 DNA: TGTGCCAGCAGCTTAGAGTTAGGGACAGGGAATTACAATGAGCAGTTCTTC
CDR3 protein: CASSLELGTGNYNEQFF

J gene: TRBJ2-7
clone size: NA
V gene: TRBV6-5
D gene: NA
CDR3 DNA: TGTGCCAGCGGAGTTCCGGGATCCTACGAGCAGTACTTC
CDR3 protein: CASGVPGSYEQYF

J gene: TRBJ1-2
clone size: once
V gene: TRBV18
D gene: TRBD1
CDR3 DNA: TGTGCCAGCTCACCCCCCGGGACAGGCCCCTATGGCTACACCTTC
CDR3 protein: CASSPPGTGPYGYTF

J gene: TRBJ1-1
clone size: NA
V gene: TRBV30
D gene: NA
CDR3 DNA: TGTGCCTGGAGTGGGCAGGGCTACACTGAAGCTTTCTTT
CDR3 protein: CAWSGQGYTEAFF

J gene: TRBJ2-2
clone size: NA
V gene: TRBV24-1
D gene: NA
CDR3 DNA: TGTGCCACCAGGGACAGACAGACCGGGGAGCTGTTTTTT
CDR3 protein: CATRDRQTGELFF

J gene: TRBJ2-3
clone size: NA
V gene: TRBV19
D gene: TRBD2
CDR3 DNA: TGTGCCAGTAGCCTACTAGCGGGGGGGCCAGATACGCAGTATTTT
CDR3 protein: CASSLLAGGPDTQYF

J gene: TRBJ1-2
clone size: NA
V gene: TRBV16
D gene: TRBD1
CDR3 DNA: TGTGCCAGCAGCCACCAGGGGGATGGCTACACCTTC
CDR3 protein: CASSHQGDGYTF

J gene: TRBJ2-3
clone size: NA
V gene: TRBV9
D gene: TRBD2
CDR3 DNA: TGTGCCAGCAGCAGGGCTAGCGGGGGCACTAGCACAGATACGCAGTATTTT
CDR3 protein: CASSRASGGTSTDTQYF

J gene: TRBJ2-2
clone size: NA
V gene: TRBV7-2
D gene: NA
CDR3 DNA: TGTGCCAGCAGCTTAGCCGGGGTGGGCACCGGGGAGCTGTTTTTT
CDR3 protein: CASSLAGVGTGELFF

J gene: TRBJ1-1
clone size: NA
V gene: TRBV3-1/TRBV3-2
D gene: NA
CDR3 DNA: TGTGCCAGCAGCCAAGAGTCGTTACGGGGAAACACTGAAGCTTTCTTT
CDR3 protein: CASSQESLRGNTEAFF

J gene: TRBJ2-5
clone size: NA
V gene: TRBV6-6
D gene: NA
CDR3 DNA: TGTGCCAGCAGTTACGGACAGCCCGAGACCCAGTACTTC
CDR3 protein: CASSYGQPETQYF